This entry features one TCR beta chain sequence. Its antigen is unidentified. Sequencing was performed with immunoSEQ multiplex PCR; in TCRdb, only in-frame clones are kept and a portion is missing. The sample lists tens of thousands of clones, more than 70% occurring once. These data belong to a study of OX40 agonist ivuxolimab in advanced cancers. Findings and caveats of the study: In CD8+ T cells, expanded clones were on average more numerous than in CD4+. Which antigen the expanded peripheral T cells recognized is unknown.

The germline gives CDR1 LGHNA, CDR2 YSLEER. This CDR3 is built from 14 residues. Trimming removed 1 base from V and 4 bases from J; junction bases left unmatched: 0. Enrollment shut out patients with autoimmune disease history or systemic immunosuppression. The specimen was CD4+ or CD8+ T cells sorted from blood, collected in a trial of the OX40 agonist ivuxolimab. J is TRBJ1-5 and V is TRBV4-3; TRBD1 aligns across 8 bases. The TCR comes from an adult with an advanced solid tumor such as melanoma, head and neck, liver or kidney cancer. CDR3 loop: CASSQGQGNQPQHF. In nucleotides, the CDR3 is TGCGCCAGCAGCCAAGGACAGGGGAATCAGCCCCAGCATTTT.